Listed below are T cell receptor beta chains from one sample, sequenced in a study of sequential checkpoint blockade in melanoma. TCRdb keeps only in-frame clones here, not all; method: immunoSEQ multiplex PCR. Here the sample spans about 9,600 clones, around 24% being singletons. This specimen consisted of tumor tissue (inferred from file names), obtained from a patient given nivolumab and ipilimumab in sequence. These receptors all stem from a human donor with melanoma. Each CDR3 is given with its conserved first and last residue. The order of the fields is clone size, V gene, CDR3 length, D gene, J gene, CDR3 protein, CDR3 DNA. The D gene is left open where the match is weak. Clone size is stated in some rows and not others, as once, few, many or a class when expanded.

size: few
V: TRBV11-3
length: 19
D: TRBD1
J: TRBJ1-4
CDR3: CASSRSLLGRTGANEKLFF
DNA: TGTGCCAGCAGCCGGAGTCTCTTAGGCAGGACAGGAGCGAATGAAAAACTGTTTTTT

size: few
V: TRBV5-1
length: 14
D: TRBD1
J: TRBJ1-2
CDR3: CASSQWTGGNGYTF
DNA: TGCGCCAGCAGCCAATGGACAGGGGGCAATGGCTACACCTTC

size: NA
V: TRBV4-1
length: 17
D: NA
J: TRBJ1-3
CDR3: CASSQLGTANSGNTIYF
DNA: TGCGCCAGCAGCCAGCTCGGGACGGCCAACTCTGGAAACACCATATATTTT

size: medium-sized
V: TRBV11-3
length: 14
D: TRBD2
J: TRBJ2-1
CDR3: CASSLGGPYNEQFF
DNA: TGTGCCAGCAGCTTGGGAGGGCCGTACAATGAGCAGTTCTTC

size: NA
V: TRBV23-1
length: 15
D: TRBD1
J: TRBJ1-1
CDR3: CASSQLRTGGEEAFF
DNA: TGCGCCAGCAGCCAACTAAGGACAGGGGGGGAGGAAGCTTTCTTT

size: NA
V: TRBV19
length: 14
D: TRBD2
J: TRBJ2-7
CDR3: CASSIAAGGYEQYF
DNA: TGTGCCAGTAGTATAGCGGCGGGAGGCTACGAGCAGTACTTC

size: NA
V: TRBV18
length: 14
D: NA
J: TRBJ1-1
CDR3: CASSPQVANTEAFF
DNA: TGTGCCAGCTCACCGCAGGTGGCGAACACTGAAGCTTTCTTT

size: NA
V: TRBV18
length: 15
D: TRBD1
J: TRBJ2-1
CDR3: CASSPDRGLDNEQFF
DNA: TGTGCCAGCTCACCAGACAGGGGGCTAGACAATGAGCAGTTCTTC

size: NA
V: TRBV9
length: 14
D: TRBD2
J: TRBJ2-7
CDR3: CASSVEPSGNEQYF
DNA: TGTGCCAGCAGCGTAGAGCCTAGCGGGAACGAGCAGTACTTC

size: NA
V: TRBV5-1
length: 14
D: TRBD1
J: TRBJ1-2
CDR3: CASSFSQGEDGYTF
DNA: TGCGCCAGCAGCTTCTCCCAGGGGGAGGATGGCTACACCTTC

size: NA
V: TRBV6-8
length: 15
D: TRBD1
J: TRBJ1-3
CDR3: CASIKAGTAGNTIYF
DNA: TGTGCCAGCATCAAGGCCGGGACAGCTGGAAACACCATATATTTT

size: few
V: TRBV18
length: 17
D: TRBD2
J: TRBJ2-2
CDR3: CASSPPNSGRSTGELFF
DNA: TGTGCCAGCTCACCACCTAATAGCGGGAGATCCACCGGGGAGCTGTTTTTT

size: NA
V: TRBV18
length: 18
D: TRBD1
J: TRBJ2-4
CDR3: CASSPPRDRDVDKNIQYF
DNA: TGTGCCAGCTCACCACCGCGGGACAGGGACGTGGACAAAAACATTCAGTACTTC

size: many
V: TRBV11-3
length: 15
D: NA
J: TRBJ1-6
CDR3: CASSFSVGANSPLHF
DNA: TGTGCCAGCAGCTTCAGTGTGGGGGCAAATTCACCCCTCCACTTT

size: NA
V: TRBV30
length: 15
D: TRBD2
J: TRBJ2-5
CDR3: CAWSKGAGGPETQYF
DNA: TGTGCCTGGAGTAAGGGAGCGGGAGGGCCAGAGACCCAGTACTTC

size: NA
V: TRBV7-6
length: 14
D: TRBD1
J: TRBJ2-2
CDR3: CASEPTGETGELFF
DNA: TGTGCCAGCGAACCGACAGGGGAGACCGGGGAGCTGTTTTTT

size: few
V: TRBV30
length: 13
D: NA
J: TRBJ1-1
CDR3: CAWSKALNTEAFF
DNA: TGTGCCTGGAGTAAGGCCTTGAACACTGAAGCTTTCTTT

size: few
V: TRBV28
length: 15
D: TRBD1
J: TRBJ2-1
CDR3: CASSPRTGVSTEQFF
DNA: TGTGCCAGTTCACCACGGACAGGGGTCTCGACTGAGCAGTTCTTC

size: NA
V: TRBV28
length: 13
D: TRBD1
J: TRBJ1-2
CDR3: CASRQTGYGGYTF
DNA: TGTGCCAGCAGACAGACAGGGTACGGTGGCTACACCTTC

size: NA
V: TRBV30
length: 13
D: NA
J: TRBJ1-6
CDR3: CAWSFVGNSPLHF
DNA: TGTGCCTGGAGCTTCGTAGGCAATTCACCCCTCCACTTT

size: NA
V: TRBV4-1
length: 20
D: TRBD1
J: TRBJ1-5
CDR3: CASSQDWQGVSFARNQPQHF
DNA: TGCGCCAGCAGCCAAGATTGGCAGGGGGTATCCTTCGCACGCAATCAGCCCCAGCATTTT

size: medium-sized
V: TRBV6-8
length: 15
D: TRBD1
J: TRBJ1-1
CDR3: CAIRPGLGGQTEAFF
DNA: TGTGCCATCAGACCCGGATTGGGGGGACAGACTGAAGCTTTCTTT